This TCR beta chain was sequenced during a study of T cells after yellow fever vaccination. Study-wide context: Fractions low in cell number were prepared with SMART-Seq v4 Ultra Low Input.

Trimming cost V 5 bases and J 16 bases, with 15 bases left between them. Per germline, CDR1 MDHEN and CDR2 SYDVKM. The CDR3 extends over 12 amino acids. Template switching by 5'RACE produced TCR cDNA, adding a universal primer site and UMIs. TCRdb processed the 5' RACE reads anew with MiXCR; each CDR3 protein has one entry. Among a few hundred thousand distinct CDR3 sequences listed, almost 4% were seen once. Study outcomes and limitations: High-abundance clonotypes from the bulk population could contaminate FACS-sorted repertoires. Booster sampling recovered most clones from primary vaccination (less than 97% CD4, roughly 86% CD8).

Notes on this clonotype: Its antigen is currently unknown.

Source: PBMCs, taken 5 days after the yellow fever booster vaccination. This receptor was obtained from a man younger than 30 who received the YFV17D yellow fever vaccine. This rearrangement joins TRBV28 to TRBJ1-6, with TRBD1 as a possible D gene (6 bases). CDR3 sequence reads: CASSHITGRLHF. The CDR3 DNA is TGTGCCAGCAGTCATATAACAGGGCGGCTCCACTTT.